Below, 3 T cell receptor beta chains from the same sample are listed, as sequenced in a study of cytomegalovirus exposure and HLA in healthy donors. The PCR employed 60 Vbeta primers together with 13 Jbeta primers. Profiled with immunoSEQ multiplex PCR; TCRdb holds only in-frame clones, not every one. This sample has 50,000 or so clones, with 55% to 85% found just once. The material sequenced was PBMCs. These receptors were taken from a man aged 35 to 55 in good health and CMV-seropositive.

In its sample, this clone was seen a few times. J is TRBJ2-7 and V is TRBV16; D gene unclear. Per the germline V gene, CDR1 is KGHSY and CDR2 is FQNENV. The CDR3 spans 12 residues. V lost 7 bases and J lost 0, with 7 bases in between. CDR3 nucleotides: TGTGCCAGCATGGCAGTCTCCTACGAGCAGTACTTC. It codes for CASMAVSYEQYF.

The count of this clone is one. The rearrangement uses TRBV29-1 and TRBJ2-7; the match to TRBD1 covers 7 bases. The CDR3 contains 13 residues. The V gene's germline CDR1 is SQVTM and CDR2 ANQGSEA. Trimming cost V 5 bases and J 5 bases; bases outside gene matches: 9. DNA for the CDR3: TGCAGCGTTCCCGGGACAGCGTCAAACGAGCAGTACTTC. Protein: CSVPGTASNEQYF.

The chain joins TRBV4-2 to TRBJ2-2; D possibly corresponds to TRBD2 (6 bases). The length of the CDR3 is 16 residues. The germline CDR1 and CDR2 sequences are LGHNA and YNFKEQ. With 0 bases removed from V and 1 base from J, the gap between germline ends came to 9 bases. The CDR3 region is CASSQESGGNTGELFF. CDR3 DNA: TGTGCCAGCAGCCAAGAGTCCGGGGGGAACACCGGGGAGCTGTTTTTT.